The 17 T cell receptor beta chains below all came from one sample that was sequenced in a study of T cells in Graves' hyperthyroidism and ophthalmopathy. From RNA transcripts, TCR beta CDR3 regions were amplified. With the HTBI primer set, the TCR CDR3 went through a first round of RT-PCR. TCRdb redid the calling of the multiplex PCR reads with MiXCR, one entry per CDR3 protein. The table records about 480,000 distinct CDR3 sequences, around 15% of them present only once. Sequenced material: blood. These receptors originate from a woman aged 18 to 35 with Graves' hyperthyroidism.

This chain joins TRBV4-1 and TRBJ1-2, with 9 positions matching TRBD1. V was clipped by 4 bases and J by 4 bases; unmatched bases: 16. The CDR3 length is 18 residues. Per the germline V gene, CDR1 is MGHRA and CDR2 is YSYEKL. Here the CDR3 DNA reads TGCGCCAGCAGCCTTAGACCCCCTCCGGGACAGGGAGGCTATGGCTACACCTTC. This encodes CASSLRPPPGQGGYGYTF.

This clonotype was seen a few times. V usage is TRBV6-1 and J usage is TRBJ2-1, with D unresolved. Germline-derived CDR1 and CDR2 are MNHNS and SASEGT. The CDR3 runs 15 residues. V lost 7 bases and J 0 bases, leaving 13 bases between the germline ends. This chain's CDR3 is CASTFVASSYNEQFF. The CDR3 bases are TGTGCCAGCACCTTCGTCGCTAGCTCCTACAATGAGCAGTTCTTC.

V and J are TRBV27 and TRBJ1-1; no firm D call. CDR1 and CDR2 from the germline V gene are MNHEY and SMNVEV (reference sequence). Deletions cut 2 bases from V and 2 bases from J, with 12 bases between. The CDR3 totals 15 residues. CDR3 nucleotide sequence: TGTGCCAGCAGTTTAAAATCCCCCCCTAACACTGAAGCTTTCTTT. Protein product: CASSLKSPPNTEAFF.

In the case of this clonotype: A read error may be the cause here, since a much bigger clone is one base away. The chain joins TRBV15 to TRBJ2-5; D is tentatively TRBD1 or TRBD2 (5 bases each). The CDR3 extends over 15 amino acids. The germline CDR1 and CDR2 sequences are LNHNV and YYDKDF (reference sequence). The CDR3 spells CGTSGVWDDQETQYF. The CDR3 DNA follows: TGTGGCACCAGCGGCGTATGGGACGACCAAGAGACCCAGTACTTC.

The V and J genes are TRBV5-1 and TRBJ1-1; a weak D match, TRBD1 (5 bases). Germline V CDR1 and CDR2: SGHRS, YFSETQ. CDR3 length: 14 residues. The V gene lost 3 bases and the J gene lost 4 bases, with 13 bases spanning the gap. CDR3 in DNA: TGCGCCAGCAGCTGGCAGGGTGGGGTCACTGAAGCTTTCTTT. Translation: CASSWQGGVTEAFF.

The chain recombines TRBV19 with TRBJ2-2; D call uncertain. CDR1 is LNHDA and CDR2 is SQIVND in the germline V gene (reference sequence). The germline V and J ends were trimmed by 6 bases and 3 bases, with 11 bases remaining between them. CDR3 length: 14 residues. The CDR3 loop reads CASRVHSDTGELFF. In nucleotides, the CDR3 is TGTGCCAGTAGAGTCCACAGTGACACCGGGGAGCTGTTTTTT. The whole variable domain, remainder taken from reference TRBV19 and TRBJ2-2, is DGGITQSPKYLFRKEGQNVTLSCEQNLNHDAMYWYRQDPGQGLRLIYYSQIVNDFQKGDIAEGYSVSREKKESFPLTVTSAQKNPTAFYLCASRVHSDTGELFFGEGSRLTVL.

This clonotype was detected many times. This chain links TRBV18 with TRBJ1-1; 7 bases map to TRBD1. The CDR3 runs to 13 residues. CDR1 KGHSH and CDR2 LQKENI come from the germline V gene. Losses at the gene ends were 4 bases for V and 11 bases for J; bases not matched to a gene: 10. CDR3 amino acids: CASSRWTGLWAFF. The CDR3 region has the DNA TGTGCCAGCTCACGGTGGACAGGTCTCTGGGCTTTCTTT. Based on the CDR3 plus reference TRBV18 and TRBJ1-1, the full variable domain is NAGVMQNPRHLVRRRGQEARLRCSPMKGHSHVYWYRQLPEEGLKFMVYLQKENIIDESGMPKERFSAEFPKEGPSILRIQQVVRGDSAAYFCASSRWTGLWAFFGQGTRLTVV.

This clonotype was found many times. The chain links TRBV19 to TRBJ1-2, with D perhaps TRBD1 (5 bases). Germline V gene lookup returns CDR1 LNHDA and CDR2 SQIVND (reference sequence). V lost 8 bases, J lost 2 bases, and 18 bases lay in between. The CDR3 is 15 residues long. This CDR3 is CASSLWAGQNYGYTF. In DNA, the CDR3 is TGTGCCAGTTCCCTCTGGGCAGGGCAGAACTATGGCTACACCTTC.

This clonotype was observed many times. This chain connects TRBV27 to TRBJ2-2; 9 bases agree with TRBD2. Per germline, CDR1 MNHEY and CDR2 SMNVEV (reference sequence). The CDR3 is 16 amino acids. V shed 3 bases, J shed 3 bases, and the junction held 5 bases outside the gene matches. In DNA form, the CDR3 reads TGTGCCAGCAGTTTTGCCTTAGCGGGAGACACCGGGGAGCTGTTTTTT. The encoded protein is CASSFALAGDTGELFF.

This clonotype was recorded many times. The chain combines TRBV11-2 with TRBJ2-7; the D is unclear. The V end lost 5 bases, the J end lost 3 bases, and 8 bases lay between the germline ends. The CDR3 consists of 12 residues. In germline, CDR1 is SGHAT, CDR2 FQNNGV. As DNA, the CDR3 is TGTGCCAGCAGCCAAGGGTACTACGAGCAGTACGTC. This gives the protein CASSQGYYEQYV.

To note about this clonotype: At one end, the junction sequence differs from germline, possibly due to a read error. The CDR3 is CVSARTGQNTGELFF. The CDR3 DNA reads TGTGTCAGCGCACGGACAGGGCAAAACACCGGGGAGCTGTTTTTT. The chain joins TRBV18 to TRBJ2-2, with TRBD1 identical over 8 bases. This CDR3 spans 15 amino acids. Per germline, CDR1 KGHSH and CDR2 LQKENI.

This clonotype was found many times. The CDR3 is CASSLSSGAYNEQFF. In DNA form, the CDR3 reads TGTGCCAGCAGTTTATCTAGCGGAGCCTACAATGAGCAGTTCTTC. V is TRBV27 and J is TRBJ2-1, with a possible D match to TRBD2 (6 bases). Per the germline V gene, CDR1 is MNHEY and CDR2 is SMNVEV (reference sequence). Trimming pared 0 bases from V and 2 bases from J, leaving 8 bases between. This CDR3 spans 15 amino acids.

The table lists this clonotype with a few counts. The V gene is TRBV12-3 or TRBV12-4, the J gene TRBJ2-2; a possible D gene is TRBD2 (6 bases). The CDR3 is 12 amino acids. With 6 bases removed from V and 7 bases from J, the gap between germline ends came to 9 bases. DNA of the CDR3: TGTGCCAGCAGCGCCGGGGGCGGGGAGCTGTTTTTT. Amino acid sequence: CASSAGGGELFF.

This clonotype was recorded many times. The rearrangement joins TRBV6-7 to TRBJ2-5, with 7 bases identical to TRBD2. TRBV6-7 is placed among ORFs of uncertain function. This CDR3 region has 15 residues. The V segment lost 11 bases and the J segment 1 base; nucleotides outside the gene matches: 13. CDR3 amino acids: CASWFGEGPQETQYF. The CDR3 coding sequence is TGTGCCTCCTGGTTCGGGGAGGGCCCCCAAGAGACCCAGTACTTC.

There are many counts of this clonotype. CDR3 protein: CASSLPLVGVGQETQYF. The CDR3 coding sequence is TGTGCCAGCAGCCTCCCCCTGGTGGGAGTCGGGCAAGAGACCCAGTACTTC. V is TRBV7-2 and J is TRBJ2-5, with D perhaps TRBD2 (5 bases). Trimming took 5 bases from V and 2 from J, leaving 21 bases between them. The CDR3 runs 17 residues. The V gene's germline CDR1 is SGHTA and CDR2 FQGNSA.

This clonotype was counted many times. The gene calls are TRBV19 and TRBJ1-2, with 7 bases matching TRBD1. The CDR3 has 17 residues. Germline loops: CDR1 LNHDA, CDR2 SQIVND (reference sequence). With V trimmed by 3 bases and J by 0 bases, 10 bases remained unmatched. In nucleotides, the CDR3 is TGTGCCAGTAGTATTTCCCTCGGGACAGAACCTAACTATGGCTACACCTTC. Amino acid sequence: CASSISLGTEPNYGYTF.

This clonotype was recorded at least ten times. The genes are TRBV19 and TRBJ1-1; 8 positions match TRBD1. The CDR3 is 17 amino acids. Germline lookup yields CDR1 LNHDA and CDR2 SQIVND (reference sequence). J was trimmed by 0 bases and V by 4 bases; bases with no gene match: 10. The DNA of the CDR3 is TGTGCCAGTAGTAGTCCAGGGGGCTTAAGAATGAACACTGAAGCTTTCTTT. Amino acids: CASSSPGGLRMNTEAFF.